The 31 T cell receptor beta chains in this list originate from one sample, sequenced in a study of regulatory T cells in long-lasting Graves disease. Regarding time point: newly diagnosed GD, antithyroid drugs for less than 3 months. The TCR library was made from RNA that had been extracted from PBMCs in TRIzol. In building TCR beta libraries, iRepertoire HTBI primers were used together with Arm-PCR of CDR3 regions. TCRdb ran MiXCR on the multiplex PCR reads and lists one entry per CDR3 protein. The profile shows some 240,000 distinct CDR3 sequences, approximately 18% of them singletons. This same sample was also taken into another study, of T cells in Graves' hyperthyroidism and ophthalmopathy.

Specimen: peripheral blood mononuclear cells (PBMCs), collected at new diagnosis, from a patient treated with antithyroid drugs. Receptor source: a woman in her 30s with Graves disease.

This clonotype came up many times. This CDR3 is CASSPRQGYGYTF. In DNA form, the CDR3 reads TGTGCCAGCAGCCCCCGACAGGGCTATGGCTACACCTTC. The J gene is TRBJ1-2, the V gene TRBV9; TRBD1 matches 7 bases. The germline V gene encodes CDR1 SGDLS and CDR2 YYNGEE. V gave up 4 bases and J gave up 4 bases; unmatched junction bases: 4. This CDR3 has 13 residues.

This clonotype was recorded many times. V and J are TRBV2 and TRBJ2-7; D is perhaps TRBD1 (6 bases). Per germline, CDR1 SNHLY and CDR2 FYNNEI. V shed 6 bases and J shed 2 bases, with 20 bases lying between them. The CDR3 spans 16 residues. The CDR3 nucleotides are TGTGCCAGCAGACCTAACAGGGAAGTCCCCCCCTACGAGCAGTACTTC. It codes for CASRPNREVPPYEQYF.

The chain links TRBV13 to TRBJ1-1; 7 bases fit TRBD1. The germline V gene has CDR1 PRHDT and CDR2 FYEKMQ (reference sequence). This CDR3 spans 17 amino acids. Trimming took 8 bases from V and 0 from J; bases not matched to a gene: 15. The CDR3, as DNA: TGTGCCAGCGCCGACTTACCGGGACAGCTGGTGAACACTGAAGCTTTCTTT. Protein: CASADLPGQLVNTEAFF.

V usage is TRBV6-1 and J usage is TRBJ2-3; TRBD2 matches at 10 bases. This CDR3 has 19 amino acids. V was clipped by 6 bases and J by 1 base; unmatched bases: 16. Germline CDR1 reads MNHNS; CDR2 reads SASEGT. The CDR3 region has the DNA TGTGCCAGCAGCCTCGAGACTAGCGTAGCGGGAGGCGGCACAGATACGCAGTATTTT. Protein sequence: CASSLETSVAGGGTDTQYF.

This clonotype was detected many times. The rearrangement links TRBV5-6 to TRBJ2-1, with 7 nucleotides matching TRBD2. There are 15 residues in the CDR3. Germline V lookup: CDR1 SGHDT, CDR2 YYEEEE. The V and J ends lost 2 bases and 0 bases, in that order; junction bases with no gene match: 2. The DNA for the CDR3 is TGTGCCAGCAGCTTTAGCGGGTTCTCCTACAATGAGCAGTTCTTC. This translates into CASSFSGFSYNEQFF.

Worth noting for this clonotype: It differs at one base from a far larger clone, so likely a read error. This rearrangement joins TRBV27 to TRBJ1-2; the D is unclear. The germline V and J ends were trimmed by 5 bases and 0 bases, with 13 bases remaining between them. The CDR3 has 15 amino acids. Germline V lookup: CDR1 MNHEY, CDR2 SMNVEV (reference sequence). The DNA of the CDR3 is TGTGCCAGCAGTGATGCGGTTTCCGCTAACTATGGCTACACCTTC. Translation: CASSDAVSANYGYTF.

Concerning this clonotype itself: Without the conserved terminal phenylalanine or tryptophan, this CDR3 likely stems from a read error. The rearrangement uses TRBV11-3 and TRBJ1-1; no reliable D call. Per germline, CDR1 SGHNT and CDR2 YENEEA. V lost 0 bases to trimming and J lost 8 bases, with 10 bases between them. The CDR3 totals 13 residues. The DNA of the CDR3 is TGTGCCAGCAGCTTAGAGGAGGGCACCGAAGCTTTCTCT. It codes for CASSLEEGTEAFS.

This clonotype was recorded many times. J is TRBJ2-1 and V is TRBV30; no firm D call. Germline V lookup: CDR1 GTSNPN, CDR2 SVGIG (reference sequence). V lost 0 bases to trimming and J lost 3 bases, with 15 bases between them. The CDR3 sequence is 16 residues long. CDR3 coding DNA: TGTGCCTGGAGTGTTTCCGACCCAAATTTCTACAATGAGCAGTTCTTC. It is translated as CAWSVSDPNFYNEQFF.

This clonotype appeared many times. The chain has TRBV30 and TRBJ2-7; maybe TRBD1 (5 bases). This CDR3 has 11 residues. Germline values: CDR1 GTSNPN, CDR2 SVGIG (reference sequence). The V gene lost 4 bases and the J gene lost 3 bases, with 7 bases spanning the gap. The CDR3 DNA reads as TGTGCCTGGATGGGGCGCTACGAGCAGTACTTC. It encodes CAWMGRYEQYF.

This clonotype was counted between two and nine times. The rearrangement uses TRBV5-8 and TRBJ2-1, with TRBD1 matching 7 bases. There are 18 residues in the CDR3. After removal of 4 bases from V and 7 bases from J, the junction contained 20 bases not matched to a gene. CDR1 and CDR2 (germline): SGHTS, YDEGEE. The CDR3 reads CASSRPGTVGTVMNEQFF. The CDR3 DNA sequence: TGTGCCAGCAGCCGCCCCGGTACAGTTGGGACAGTAATGAATGAGCAGTTCTTC.

This clonotype turned up a few times. The V and J genes are TRBV18 and TRBJ1-2; 9 bases map to TRBD1. The CDR3 totals 15 residues. Germline V gives CDR1 KGHSH, CDR2 LQKENI. V lost 4 bases to trimming and J lost 2 bases; unmatched junction nucleotides: 5. The CDR3 DNA is TGTGCCAGCTCACAGGGGACAGGGAGAAACTATGGCTACACCTTC. Translation: CASSQGTGRNYGYTF.

The sample holds many counts of this clonotype. The chain has TRBV9 and TRBJ2-1, with TRBD1 identical over 7 bases. Germline CDR1 is SGDLS and CDR2 is YYNGEE. Trimming at V came to 4 bases and at J to 5 bases, leaving 6 bases not matched to a gene. The CDR3 is made up of 14 amino acids. The CDR3, as DNA: TGTGCCAGCAGCCCGTACGGGACAGACAATGAGCAGTTCTTC. Residues: CASSPYGTDNEQFF.

This clonotype occurred many times. This rearrangement joins TRBV10-3 to TRBJ2-3, with TRBD1 matching 9 bases. There are 14 residues in the CDR3. Germline CDR1 ENHRY, CDR2 SYGVKD. V trimming: 7 bases; J trimming: 2 bases; junction bases outside the gene matches: 4. Here the CDR3 reads CAIKGQGFTDTQYF. The CDR3 DNA reads as TGTGCCATCAAAGGACAGGGGTTCACAGATACGCAGTATTTT.

This clonotype was observed a handful of times. The V and J genes are TRBV13 and TRBJ2-7; no clear D. The CDR3 has 14 residues. V lost 0 bases, J lost 2 bases, and 8 bases lay in between. The germline V gene has CDR1 PRHDT and CDR2 FYEKMQ (reference sequence). CDR3 sequence (DNA): TGTGCCAGCAGCTTAGGCGTCCAGGCCTACGAGCAGTACTTC. Its protein product is CASSLGVQAYEQYF.

With respect to this clonotype: This may arise from a read error, as a much more abundant clone is one base away. The rearrangement links TRBV3-1 to TRBJ2-3; no clear D. CDR1 is LGHDT and CDR2 is YNNKEL in the germline V gene (reference sequence). CDR3 length equals 17 residues. Trimming took off 5 bases at V and 2 bases at J, with 20 bases between the two ends. In nucleotides, the CDR3 is TGTGCCAGCAGCGACTCCGGACCTGATGGCTTCACAGATACGCAGTATTTT. Protein product: CASSDSGPDGFTDTQYF.

There are many counts of this clonotype. This chain uses TRBV7-2 with TRBJ1-2; D is unclear. The germline gives CDR1 SGHTA, CDR2 FQGNSA. V lost 3 bases to trimming and J lost 6 bases, with 11 bases between them. The CDR3 has 13 residues. The CDR3 nucleotides read TGTGCCAGCAGCTTCACGGGGAACAATGGCTACACCTTC. It encodes CASSFTGNNGYTF.

This clonotype was found many times. The chain links TRBV2 to TRBJ1-4; 9 nucleotides align to TRBD1. The CDR3 covers 15 residues. V shed 6 bases and J 0 bases; nucleotides not matched to a gene: 2. Germline loops: CDR1 SNHLY, CDR2 FYNNEI. This CDR3 is CASRTGGTTNEKLFF. CDR3 in DNA: TGTGCCAGCAGGACAGGGGGTACAACTAATGAAAAACTGTTTTTT.

This clonotype appeared many times. The chain has TRBV4-1 and TRBJ1-1; possibly TRBD1 for D (6 bases). CDR3 length equals 14 residues. The germline V gene has CDR1 MGHRA and CDR2 YSYEKL. V was shortened by 4 bases and J by 4 bases, with 13 bases between the two germline ends. Here the CDR3 DNA reads TGCGCCAGCAGCCGCCAGGGGATGTTCACTGAAGCTTTCTTT. Encoded protein: CASSRQGMFTEAFF.

This clonotype was counted many times. The rearrangement uses TRBV2 and TRBJ2-2, with D perhaps TRBD2 (5 bases). Trimming stripped 4 bases from V and 6 bases from J, with 9 bases between. CDR1 and CDR2 (germline): SNHLY, FYNNEI. The CDR3 has 13 amino acids. The CDR3 nucleotides read TGTGCCAGCAGTGGTCGGAGGCCCGGGGAGCTGTTTTTT. Amino acid sequence: CASSGRRPGELFF.

This clonotype was counted many times. The V call is TRBV30, the J call TRBJ2-2; D gene uncertain. Germline lookup yields CDR1 GTSNPN and CDR2 SVGIG (reference sequence). The V gene lost 2 bases and the J gene lost 5 bases, with 9 bases spanning the gap. CDR3 length: 13 amino acids. The CDR3 loop reads CAWSKERTGELFF. The CDR3 DNA reads TGTGCCTGGAGTAAAGAGAGGACCGGGGAGCTGTTTTTT.

This clonotype is judged medium-sized. V usage is TRBV28 and J usage is TRBJ2-5; D is unclear. This CDR3 spans 13 amino acids. Germline V gene lookup returns CDR1 MDHEN and CDR2 SYDVKM. V dropped 5 bases and J dropped 5 bases, with 12 bases sitting between them. CDR3 in DNA: TGTGCCAGCAGTGTACATTACCTGGAGACCCAGTACTTC. It encodes CASSVHYLETQYF.

This clonotype was observed many times. The chain links TRBV28 to TRBJ1-5; 9 bases are a match to TRBD1. Germline loops: CDR1 MDHEN, CDR2 SYDVKM. J lost 9 bases, V lost 6 bases, and 6 bases had no gene match. This CDR3 comprises 13 residues. The CDR3 DNA sequence: TGTGCCAGCAGGACAGGGGGAGGAAGGCCCCAGCATTTT. It specifies CASRTGGGRPQHF.

This chain joins TRBV6-1 and TRBJ2-2, with a weak D call TRBD1 (5 bases). The CDR3 sequence is 13 residues long. The germline CDR1 and CDR2 sequences are MNHNS and SASEGT. Trimming stripped 8 bases from V and 7 bases from J, with 14 bases between. CDR3 loop: CASLIRVGGELFF. The CDR3 DNA sequence: TGTGCCAGCCTCATCAGGGTCGGCGGGGAGCTGTTTTTT.

This clonotype has at least ten counts. The chain employs TRBV6-1 and TRBJ1-3, with D tentatively TRBD1 (5 bases). The CDR3 has 15 residues. The V gene's germline CDR1 is MNHNS and CDR2 SASEGT. Trimming cost V 6 bases and J 2 bases, with 14 bases left between them. CDR3 protein: CASRTLGRAGNTIYF. For the CDR3, the DNA is TGTGCCAGCAGGACCTTGGGCAGGGCTGGAAACACCATATATTTT.

There are many counts of this clonotype. The chain links TRBV12-3 or TRBV12-4 to TRBJ1-3, with D possibly matching TRBD1 (5 bases). Between the trimmed V and J ends, which lost 0 bases and 0 bases, there was a span of 9 bases. CDR3 length equals 16 residues. CDR3 protein: CASSLAQGYSGNTIYF. CDR3 in DNA: TGTGCCAGCAGTTTAGCGCAGGGTTACTCTGGAAACACCATATATTTT.

Many counts were recorded for this clonotype. The rearrangement links TRBV12-3 or TRBV12-4 to TRBJ2-7, with TRBD1 identical over 9 bases. J gave up 4 bases and V 6 bases, and 7 bases lay outside the gene matches. The CDR3 contains 14 residues. CDR3 sequence (DNA): TGTGCCAGCAGGATCCGGGACAGGGCATACGAGCAGTACTTC. It encodes CASRIRDRAYEQYF.

This chain joins TRBV5-1 and TRBJ1-3; D is unclear. V was pared by 0 bases and J by 2 bases, with 9 bases between. The CDR3 is 15 residues long. CDR1 and CDR2 from the germline V gene are SGHRS and YFSETQ. CDR3 loop: CASSLDGFAGNTIYF. The CDR3 bases are TGCGCCAGCAGCTTGGACGGGTTTGCTGGAAACACCATATATTTT.

At least ten counts were recorded for this clonotype. The DNA for the CDR3 is TGTGCCAGCAGCCCAGGGGTCAGGGGAAGCACTGGAAACACCATATATTTT. As protein: CASSPGVRGSTGNTIYF. V usage is TRBV7-6 and J usage is TRBJ1-3; D is possibly TRBD1 (6 bases). V lost 5 bases, J lost 2 bases, and 19 bases lay in between. Per germline, CDR1 SGHVS and CDR2 FNYEAQ. The length of the CDR3 is 17 residues.

This clonotype was recorded at least ten times. The chain links TRBV19 to TRBJ1-5; maybe TRBD1 (5 bases). V was cut by 7 bases and J by 3 bases, with 13 bases left in between. The CDR3 is 14 residues long. CDR1 LNHDA and CDR2 SQIVND come from the germline V gene (reference sequence). CDR3 region: CASNLRGSNQPQHF. The CDR3, as DNA: TGTGCCAGTAACCTAAGGGGCTCCAATCAGCCCCAGCATTTT. Variable domain in full (rest from reference TRBV19 and TRBJ1-5): DGGITQSPKYLFRKEGQNVTLSCEQNLNHDAMYWYRQDPGQGLRLIYYSQIVNDFQKGDIAEGYSVSREKKESFPLTVTSAQKNPTAFYLCASNLRGSNQPQHFGDGTRLSIL.

Many counts were recorded for this clonotype. The CDR3 spells CASSFKLNTEAFF. In DNA form, the CDR3 reads TGTGCCAGCAGCTTTAAATTGAACACTGAAGCTTTCTTT. The rearrangement uses TRBV7-2 and TRBJ1-1; D remains ambiguous. This CDR3 region has 13 residues. Germline values: CDR1 SGHTA, CDR2 FQGNSA. Trimming left V 3 bases short and J 0 bases short, with 5 bases between.

There are many counts of this clonotype. V gene TRBV29-1 combines with J gene TRBJ2-3; 7 nucleotides match TRBD2. The V and J ends lost 4 bases and 3 bases, in that order; junction bases with no gene match: 4. The CDR3 runs to 13 residues. Germline CDR1 and CDR2: SQVTM and ANQGSEA. In DNA form, the CDR3 reads TGCAGCGTTGGACTAGCTCTTACAGATACGCAGTATTTT. Its translation is CSVGLALTDTQYF.